The subject of this entry is one TCR beta chain. What it recognizes is unknown. These data originate in a study of shared clonotypes between healthy human individuals. Across the study: Aged 18 to 49, the donors were two women and a few men.

Study-wide findings and caveats: Naive subsets generally had larger estimated richness than memory subsets. Clonotype sharing across donors was expected to vary with sequencing depth. Among a few donors, 4.5% to 5.5% of naive CD4 clonotypes were found in common.

As defined, naive CD8 cells were CD45RO-negative and positively selected for CCR7, with terminally differentiated effector memory CD45RA+ cells excluded. This CDR3 is built from 16 residues. Trimming took off 2 bases at V and 3 bases at J, with 17 bases between the two ends. Germline loops: CDR1 SGHAT, CDR2 FQNNGV. Using immunoSEQ multiplex PCR, the repertoire was profiled, and TCRdb retains in-frame clones only, with some absent. The table shows millions of clones, with about 92% occurring only once. This clonotype was obtained from a man younger than 35 in good health. Some clones in this sample may be carry-over from other donors' samples. The sequencing input was naive CD8+ T cells from PBMCs. The V call is TRBV11-2, the J call TRBJ2-7; possible D gene TRBD1, 6 bases. The CDR3 loop reads CASSLSGPGDLYEQYF. As DNA, the CDR3 is TGTGCCAGCAGCTTATCTGGGCCAGGGGACCTCTACGAGCAGTACTTC. Combining the CDR3 with reference TRBV11-2 and TRBJ2-7 gives the whole variable domain EAGVAQSPRYKIIEKRQSVAFWCNPISGHATLYWYQQILGQGPKLLIQFQNNGVVDDSQLPKDRFSAERLKGVDSTLKIQPAKLEDSAVYLCASSLSGPGDLYEQYFGPGTRLTVT.